This paragraph reports one T cell receptor beta chain. This clone has more than one count but fewer than ten. Its target antigen remains unknown. Base-call qualities are not available, and no considerably larger clone is one nucleotide away. This sample stems from a study of cytomegalovirus exposure and HLA in healthy donors (TCRdb year 2017). Concerning the study at large: An earlier analysis of roughly 570 of the donors reported 250 to 350 Gb of sequence data and around 120 million unique TCR beta sequences obtained from 180 million or so T cells. Roughly 290 gigabases of sequencing data and around 88 million unique TCR sequences made up an early release that covered over 550 HLA-typed donors. Of the approximately 370 genotyped donors, 81% were placed in the genetic ancestry cluster associated with self-reported Caucasian donors. The aim of the study was to test whether cataloging public T cell receptors could identify signatures of past pathogen exposure. The study used immunosequencing to profile the T cell repertoires of some 600 subjects and linked those repertoires to cytomegalovirus serostatus. A separate validation cohort of approximately 120 different subjects was used in addition to the approximately 700-subject first cohort. To predict cytomegalovirus infection status, the study brought together high-throughput TCR immunosequencing, statistical association of individual TCRs with disease status, and machine learning. A later analysis re-examined previously published TCR beta repertoires from 610 or so donors and added high-resolution HLA genotyping to investigate patterns of TCR occurrence. Rather than drawing on any new phenotypic data, the later analysis identified candidate immune exposures from TCR beta sequences and the way those sequences occurred across donors. To decide whether each TCR beta V gene segment behaved as functional or pseudogenic, an earlier analysis of some 540 of the donors relied on high-throughput TCR beta sequencing. Donor age, sex, ethnicity and CMV serostatus were collected together with the repertoire data. In a later genetic analysis, genome-wide SNP genotypes for about 65% of the 666 donors were used, and that subset was treated as a discovery cohort. Every discovery cohort repertoire had been produced on one sequencing platform. HLA typing included class I and class II loci at four-digit resolution. Typing coverage varied by locus: roughly 620-640 donors for A, B, C, DRB1 and DQB1; some 520 for DQA1; about 600 for DPA1; 400 to 480 for DPB1. Roughly five DR-DQ haplotypes were handled as single units for association and clustering, since linkage in the cohort was strong. Across approximately 400 genotyped donors of the cohort, an average of approximately 240,000 unique TCR beta nucleotide sequences per donor were sequenced, and around 19% of those sequences were non-productive.

General conclusions and limits of the study: The earlier analysis of a few hundred of the donors excluded 15 to 20 rarely observed V segments, including chromosome 9 orphons, because counts were too low. A later analysis found that HLA-associated TCR beta chains were more clonally expanded and had lower generation probabilities than equally common non-associated chains. In a later genetic analysis, a missense DCLRE1C variant was associated with V-gene and J-gene trimming of TCR beta chains, and the association was replicated in an independent cohort. Most TCR sequences were seen in very few donors, while some public TCRs were found in many individuals. The cohort was sequenced for TCR beta chains only, and without alpha or paired-chain data the features that could be detected were limited. Immune exposure information for the cohort was limited to CMV serostatus. When HLA alleles, especially DR and DQ, strongly co-occurred, attributing TCR associations to individual alleles was difficult. Linkage disequilibrium might explain the correlated functional status among segregating V segments, but an unknown experimental factor could not be excluded. Because HLA typing was unavailable for some donors at each locus, only the typed subset was used in association tests. In vitro tests confirmed that a few of the cytomegalovirus-associated TCR beta chains recognize cytomegalovirus antigens. The study gave a list of about 170 TCR beta chains associated with cytomegalovirus. A cluster of highly shared sequence variants was judged likely to represent a technical artifact of the sequencing pipeline. The presence/absence analyses assumed that sequencing depth was roughly uniform across donors, and that assumption may not be true. Several of the top co-occurrence clusters appeared to be linked to parvovirus B19, influenza, CMV and Epstein-Barr virus, according to a later analysis. It was suggested by the authors that the approach could potentially be generalized to other disease states and immunological phenotypes. According to a later genetic analysis, donors in an Asian-associated ancestry cluster had fewer N-insertions in productive TCRs than the approximately 700-donor mean. In a later analysis, TCR association rates were found to vary across HLA loci, with the most associated TCRs seen for DRB1 alleles and the fewest for HLA-C alleles. Some IMGT-functional V segments, including TRBV6-2 and TRBV6-3, could not be distinguished by the 87-base-pair reads and were therefore excluded. According to a later analysis, most CMV-associated TCR beta chains appeared to be HLA-restricted, and the HLA associations seemed to be driven largely by CMV exposure. A further reported finding was that TCR beta sequences accurately predicted the HLA-A and HLA-B alleles for most subjects in the first cohort. The classifier was reported to diagnose cytomegalovirus status with high specificity and sensitivity in both the original cohort and the validation cohort. In an earlier analysis of 500 to 650 of the donors, most TCR beta V segments appeared in productive rearrangements about 87% or about 30% of the time, broadly matching IMGT annotations. A later analysis associated roughly 17,000 TCR beta sequences with specific HLA alleles at a false discovery rate of 0.05.

The cohort consisted of more than 650 healthy bone marrow donors. At the time of sampling, all cohort members were nominally healthy, though unrecorded immune exposures were likely present. The donor tested CMV seropositive, placing the donor among the approximately 290 seropositive members of the cohort. Each donor provided a peripheral blood sample, and peripheral blood mononuclear cells were used for TCR beta sequencing. The Qiagen DNeasy Blood Extraction Kit was used to extract genomic DNA from the blood cell samples. Preparation of the library involved the immunoSEQ multiplex PCR assay. The multiplex PCR relied on a mix of 60 forward primers for TCR Vbeta segments and 13 reverse primers for TCR Jbeta segments. A multiplex PCR assay on genomic DNA amplified the CDR3 region of rearranged TCR beta genes. The amplified TCR beta libraries were sequenced on the Illumina HiSeq System as 87-base-pair reads. On the study's bioinformatics: Across the roughly 600 repertoires, a later analysis counted tens of millions of unique TCR beta chains, some 11 million of which were shared by at least two donors. Raw reads were error-corrected and collapsed into unique sequences by a nearest-neighbor algorithm in which closely related sequences were merged to remove PCR and sequencing errors. V, D and J gene segments were assigned by aligning CDR3 sequences to IMGT reference sequences. For a sequence to be retained, a match of at least six nucleotides to both a V gene segment and a J gene segment was required. Rearrangements were called productive when the CDR3 lacked stop codons and stayed in frame with V and J; all others were non-productive. CDR3 was defined according to IMGT convention as the region running from the second conserved V-encoded cysteine to the conserved J-encoded phenylalanine. The earlier analysis of a few hundred of the donors excluded sequences that lacked an unambiguous match to a single V gene segment. In an earlier analysis of roughly 500 of the donors, V segments were called functional above 56.7% productive rearrangements and were called segregating when the between-donor standard deviation exceeded 5%. A statistical classification framework was built for diagnosing cytomegalovirus status from the catalog of TCR beta chain sequences. In a later analysis, V and J genes were assigned by comparing TCR nucleotide sequences against IMGT/GENE-DB human TR gene sequences. In a later analysis, CDR3 sequences and most-parsimonious VDJ recombination scenarios were assigned using the TCRdist pipeline. A later analysis defined each TCR beta chain by its CDR3 amino acid sequence plus V-gene family, and excluded reads lacking a unique V-gene family. A later analysis removed several hundred highly shared, low-generation-probability nucleotide sequences to deal with suspected cross-contamination and a sequencing artifact. A later analysis calculated a clonal expansion index for each public chain from normalized within-repertoire ranks of inferred template counts. In a later analysis, generation probabilities were computed with a VDJ recombination model fitted to out-of-frame rearrangements, and the resulting probabilities were checked against IGoR. A later analysis scored TCR-TCR, TCR-HLA and TCR-CMV co-occurrence with hypergeometric tests, applying a repertoire-size bias correction to TCR pairs. In a later analysis, false discovery rates were estimated by permuting HLA or CMV assignments 20 times. In a later analysis, co-occurring TCRs were grouped using DBSCAN, with TCRdist sequence similarity added in when clustering inside HLA-allele-positive subsets. Co-occurrence clustering excluded repertoires with fewer than 30,000 or more than 120,000 public chains, plus five with anomalous nucleotide sharing. Not all clones reach the TCRdb copy of this immuneACCESS table, which keeps in-frame sequences only. Checked studies attribute under half of the gap to unresolved V genes and leave the rest unexplained. The V and J calls and clone size come from that table; D and trimming were worked out from the DNA. For this sample the table gives some 120,000 clones, of which 10% to 13% were detected only once. Together, the top ten hold approximately 4.4% of the sample.

The germline V gene gives CDR1 as SNHLY and CDR2 as FYNNEI. V and J lose 6 bases and 6 bases, and a span of 15 bases separates them. Reading from cysteine to phenylalanine, the CDR3 counts 14 amino acids. The sequence is cut down to CDR3 DNA, 42 bases in frame from base 1. Sequencing was done on a sample of PBMCs. The chain links TRBV2 with TRBJ1-5, with the D segment identity uncertain. The TCR originated in a woman between 18 and 29 years old in good health and CMV-seropositive. Read as DNA, the sequence is TGTGCCAGCAGCGACGAGGGTGGGGTTCAGCCCCAGCATTTT. Translated, this gives CASSDEGGVQPQHF.